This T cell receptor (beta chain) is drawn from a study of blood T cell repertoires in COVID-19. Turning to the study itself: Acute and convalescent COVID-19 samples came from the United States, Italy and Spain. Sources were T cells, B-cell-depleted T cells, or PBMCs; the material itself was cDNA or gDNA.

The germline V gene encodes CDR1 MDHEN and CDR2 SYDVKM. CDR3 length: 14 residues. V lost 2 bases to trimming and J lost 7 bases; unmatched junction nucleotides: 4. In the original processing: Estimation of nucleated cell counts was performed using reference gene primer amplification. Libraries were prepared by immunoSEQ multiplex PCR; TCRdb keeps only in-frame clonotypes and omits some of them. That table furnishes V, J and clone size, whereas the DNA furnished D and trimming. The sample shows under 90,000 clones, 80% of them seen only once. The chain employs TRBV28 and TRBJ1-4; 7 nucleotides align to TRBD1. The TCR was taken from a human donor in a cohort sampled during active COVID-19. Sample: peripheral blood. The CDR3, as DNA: TGTGCCAGCAGTTTAACAGGGGCCGGTGAAAAACTGTTTTTT. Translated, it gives CASSLTGAGEKLFF.